The present T cell receptor (beta chain) was sequenced within a study of blood T cell repertoires in COVID-19. This clone showed up just a few times. In the original analysis: Amplified reference gene primers provided the basis for estimating nucleated cell counts. The data were produced by immunoSEQ multiplex PCR, yet TCRdb's version contains in-frame clones alone and is incomplete. V and J calls and clone size are as listed in that table; D and trimming were resolved from the DNA. The sample lists about 120,000 clones; 85% were seen once. This CDR3 comprises 14 residues. The germline V and J ends were trimmed by 6 bases and 0 bases, with 14 bases remaining between them. Per the germline V gene, CDR1 is SQVTM and CDR2 is ANQGSEA.

This clonotype originated in a woman of 80 years or more with acute or convalescent COVID-19. This rearrangement joins TRBV29-1 to TRBJ1-1, with D perhaps TRBD1 (5 bases). The specimen was peripheral blood. CDR3 sequence reads: CSVARVNVNTEAFF. The CDR3 region has the DNA TGCAGCGTGGCCAGGGTTAACGTGAACACTGAAGCTTTCTTT.